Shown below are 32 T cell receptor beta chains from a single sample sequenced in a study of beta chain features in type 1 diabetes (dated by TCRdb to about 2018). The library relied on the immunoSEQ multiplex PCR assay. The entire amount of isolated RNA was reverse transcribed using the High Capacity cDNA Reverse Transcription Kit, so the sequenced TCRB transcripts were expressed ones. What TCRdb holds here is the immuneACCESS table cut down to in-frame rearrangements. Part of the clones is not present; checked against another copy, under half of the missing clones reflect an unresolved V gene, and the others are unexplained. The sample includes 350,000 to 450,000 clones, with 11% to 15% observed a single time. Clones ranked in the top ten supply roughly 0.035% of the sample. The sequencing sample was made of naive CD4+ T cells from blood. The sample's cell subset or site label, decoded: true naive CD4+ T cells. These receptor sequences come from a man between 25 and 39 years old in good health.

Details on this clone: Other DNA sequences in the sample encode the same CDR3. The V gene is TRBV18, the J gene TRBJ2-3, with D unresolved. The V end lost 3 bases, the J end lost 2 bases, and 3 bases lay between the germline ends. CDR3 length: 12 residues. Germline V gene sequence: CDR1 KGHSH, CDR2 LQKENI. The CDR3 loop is CASSPNTDTQYF. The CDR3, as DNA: TGTGCCAGCTCACCGAACACAGATACGCAGTATTTT.

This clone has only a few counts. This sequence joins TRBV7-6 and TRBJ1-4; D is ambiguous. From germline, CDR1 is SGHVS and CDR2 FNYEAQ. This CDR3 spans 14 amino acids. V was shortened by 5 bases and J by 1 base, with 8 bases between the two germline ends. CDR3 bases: TGTGCCAGCAGCCGTCGCTTAACTAATGAAAAACTGTTTTTT. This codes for CASSRRLTNEKLFF.

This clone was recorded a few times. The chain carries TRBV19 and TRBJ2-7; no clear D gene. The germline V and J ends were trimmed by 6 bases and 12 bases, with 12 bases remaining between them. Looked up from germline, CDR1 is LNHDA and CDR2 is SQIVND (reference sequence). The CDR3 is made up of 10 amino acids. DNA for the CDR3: TGTGCCAGTAGAGTCCCACGGCCGTACGTC. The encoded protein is CASRVPRPYV.

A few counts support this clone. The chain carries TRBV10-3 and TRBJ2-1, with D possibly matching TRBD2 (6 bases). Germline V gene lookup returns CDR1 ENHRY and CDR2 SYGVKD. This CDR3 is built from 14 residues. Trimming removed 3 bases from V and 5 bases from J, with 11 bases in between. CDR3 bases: TGTGCCATCAGTGACACTAGCCCTCACAATGAGCAGTTCTTC. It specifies CAISDTSPHNEQFF.

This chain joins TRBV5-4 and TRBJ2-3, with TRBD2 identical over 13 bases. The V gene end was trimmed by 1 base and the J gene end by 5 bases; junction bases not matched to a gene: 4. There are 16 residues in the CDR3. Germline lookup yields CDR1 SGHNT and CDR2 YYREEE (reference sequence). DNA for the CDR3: TGTGCCAGCAGCTTGTCACTAGCGGGAGGGGAAGATACGCAGTATTTT. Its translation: CASSLSLAGGEDTQYF.

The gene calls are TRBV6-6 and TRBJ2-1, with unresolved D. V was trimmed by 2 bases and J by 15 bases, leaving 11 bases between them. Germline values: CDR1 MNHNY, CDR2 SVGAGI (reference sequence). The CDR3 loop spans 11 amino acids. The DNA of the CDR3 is TGTGCCAGCAGTTACAGGTCTGAGTTGTTCTTC. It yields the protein CASSYRSELFF.

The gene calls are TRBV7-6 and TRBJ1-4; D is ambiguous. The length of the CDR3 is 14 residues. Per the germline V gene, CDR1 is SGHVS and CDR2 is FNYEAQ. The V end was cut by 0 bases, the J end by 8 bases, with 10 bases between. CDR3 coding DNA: TGTGCCAGCAGCTTAGCTACTCCTGGGGAAAAACTGTTTTTT. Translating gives CASSLATPGEKLFF. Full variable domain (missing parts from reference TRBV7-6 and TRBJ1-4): GAGVSQSPRYKVTKRGQDVALRCDPISGHVSLYWYRQALGQGPEFLTYFNYEAQQDKSGLPNDRFSAERPEGSISTLTIQRTEQRDSAMYRCASSLATPGEKLFFGSGTQLSVL.

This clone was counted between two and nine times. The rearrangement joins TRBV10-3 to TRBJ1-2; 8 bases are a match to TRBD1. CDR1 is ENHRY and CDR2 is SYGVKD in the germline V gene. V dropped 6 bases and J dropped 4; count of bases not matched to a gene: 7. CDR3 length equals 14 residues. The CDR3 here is CAISRGQGGYGYTF. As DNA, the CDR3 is TGTGCCATCAGCAGAGGACAGGGAGGCTATGGCTACACCTTC.

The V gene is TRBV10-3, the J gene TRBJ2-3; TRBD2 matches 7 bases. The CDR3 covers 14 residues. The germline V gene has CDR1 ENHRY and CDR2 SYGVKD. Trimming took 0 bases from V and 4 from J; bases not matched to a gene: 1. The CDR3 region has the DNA TGTGCCATCAGTGAGTCTGCGGGAGCAGATACGCAGTATTTT. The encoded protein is CAISESAGADTQYF.

The CDR3 is CASSGRGFPETQYF. The CDR3 nucleotides read TGTGCCAGCAGCGGGCGGGGTTTTCCTGAGACCCAGTACTTC. The chain couples TRBV7-9 to TRBJ2-5, with D perhaps matching TRBD2 (6 bases). The germline CDR1 and CDR2 sequences are SEHNR and FQNEAQ (reference sequence). Trimming stripped 5 bases from V and 5 bases from J, with 15 bases between. The CDR3 sequence is 14 residues long.

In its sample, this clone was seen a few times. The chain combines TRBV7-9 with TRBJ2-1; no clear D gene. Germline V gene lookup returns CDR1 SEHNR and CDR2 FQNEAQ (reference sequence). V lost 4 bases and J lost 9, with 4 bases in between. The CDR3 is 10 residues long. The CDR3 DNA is TGTGCCAGCAGCTCCCTTGAGCAGTTCTTC. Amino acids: CASSSLEQFF. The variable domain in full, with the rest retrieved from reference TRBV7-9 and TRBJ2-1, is DTGVSQNPRHKITKRGQNVTFRCDPISEHNRLYWYRQTLGQGPEFLTYFQNEAQLEKSRLLSDRFSAERPKGSFSTLEIQRTEQGDSAMYLCASSSLEQFFGPGTRLTVL.

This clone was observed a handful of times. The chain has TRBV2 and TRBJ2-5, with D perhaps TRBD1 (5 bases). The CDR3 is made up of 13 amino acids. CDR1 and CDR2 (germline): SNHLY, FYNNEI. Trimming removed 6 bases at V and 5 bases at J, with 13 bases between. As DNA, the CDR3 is TGTGCCAGCAGCCCTAACCCAGGGGAGACCCAGTACTTC. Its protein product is CASSPNPGETQYF.

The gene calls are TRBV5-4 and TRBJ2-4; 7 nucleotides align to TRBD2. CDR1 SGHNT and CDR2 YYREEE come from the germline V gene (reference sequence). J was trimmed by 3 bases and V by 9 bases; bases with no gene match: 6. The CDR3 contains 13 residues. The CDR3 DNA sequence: TGTGCCACTACCCAGCGGGACAAAAACATTCAGTACTTC. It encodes CATTQRDKNIQYF.

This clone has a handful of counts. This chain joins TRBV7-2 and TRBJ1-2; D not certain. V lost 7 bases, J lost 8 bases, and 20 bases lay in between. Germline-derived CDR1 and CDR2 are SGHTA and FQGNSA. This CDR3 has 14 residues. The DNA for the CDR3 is TGTGCCAGCACCTCCTGGGCCGGGCGAGAGGGCTACACCTTC. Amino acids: CASTSWAGREGYTF. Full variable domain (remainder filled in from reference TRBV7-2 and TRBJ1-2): GAGVSQSPSNKVTEKGKDVELRCDPISGHTALYWYRQSLGQGLEFLIYFQGNSAPDKSGLPSDRFSAERTGGSVSTLTIQRTQQEDSAVYLCASTSWAGREGYTFGSGTRLTVV.

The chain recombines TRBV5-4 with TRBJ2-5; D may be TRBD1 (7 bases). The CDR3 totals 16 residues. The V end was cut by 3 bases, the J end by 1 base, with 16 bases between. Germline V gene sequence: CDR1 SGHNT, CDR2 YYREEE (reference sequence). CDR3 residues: CASSSDRDWGQETQYF. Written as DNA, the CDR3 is TGTGCCAGCAGCTCCGACAGGGACTGGGGCCAAGAGACCCAGTACTTC.

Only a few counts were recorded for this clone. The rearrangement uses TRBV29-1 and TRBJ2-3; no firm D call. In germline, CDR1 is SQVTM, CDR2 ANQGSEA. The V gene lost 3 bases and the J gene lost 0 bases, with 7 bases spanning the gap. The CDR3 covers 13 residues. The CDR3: CSVDNLSTDTQYF. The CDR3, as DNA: TGCAGCGTTGACAACCTAAGCACAGATACGCAGTATTTT.

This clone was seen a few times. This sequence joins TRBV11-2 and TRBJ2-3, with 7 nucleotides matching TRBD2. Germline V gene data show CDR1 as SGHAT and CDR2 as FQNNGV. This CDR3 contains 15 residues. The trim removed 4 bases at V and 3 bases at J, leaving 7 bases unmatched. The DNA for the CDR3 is TGTGCCAGCAGCTCCCGGGGGGAGGGAACAGATACGCAGTATTTT. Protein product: CASSSRGEGTDTQYF. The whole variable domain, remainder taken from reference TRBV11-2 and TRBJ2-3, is EAGVAQSPRYKIIEKRQSVAFWCNPISGHATLYWYQQILGQGPKLLIQFQNNGVVDDSQLPKDRFSAERLKGVDSTLKIQPAKLEDSAVYLCASSSRGEGTDTQYFGPGTRLTVL.

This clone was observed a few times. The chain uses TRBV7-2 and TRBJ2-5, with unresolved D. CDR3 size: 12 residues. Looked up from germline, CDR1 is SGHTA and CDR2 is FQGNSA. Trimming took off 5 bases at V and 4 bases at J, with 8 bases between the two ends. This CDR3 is CASSRRGETQYF. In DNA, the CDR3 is TGTGCCAGCAGCCGACGCGGAGAGACCCAGTACTTC.

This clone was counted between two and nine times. CDR3 DNA: TGCGCCAGCAGCTTCCAGGGGGCGGATGGCTACACCTTC. This sequence encodes CASSFQGADGYTF. The chain uses TRBV5-1 and TRBJ1-2, with 8 bases lining up with TRBD1. V lost 2 bases, J lost 6 bases, and 3 bases stayed unmatched. This CDR3 contains 13 residues. The germline CDR1 and CDR2 sequences are SGHRS and YFSETQ. The complete variable domain, with remaining parts taken from reference TRBV5-1 and TRBJ1-2, reads KAGVTQTPRYLIKTRGQQVTLSCSPISGHRSVSWYQQTPGQGLQFLFEYFSETQRNKGNFPGRFSGRQFSNSRSEMNVSTLELGDSALYLCASSFQGADGYTFGSGTRLTVV.

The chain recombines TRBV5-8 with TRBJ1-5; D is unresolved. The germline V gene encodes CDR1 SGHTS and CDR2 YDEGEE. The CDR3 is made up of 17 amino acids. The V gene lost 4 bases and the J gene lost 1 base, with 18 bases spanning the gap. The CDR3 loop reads CASSPSWAENSNQPQHF. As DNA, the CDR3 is TGTGCCAGCAGCCCCTCCTGGGCAGAAAACAGCAATCAGCCCCAGCATTTT.

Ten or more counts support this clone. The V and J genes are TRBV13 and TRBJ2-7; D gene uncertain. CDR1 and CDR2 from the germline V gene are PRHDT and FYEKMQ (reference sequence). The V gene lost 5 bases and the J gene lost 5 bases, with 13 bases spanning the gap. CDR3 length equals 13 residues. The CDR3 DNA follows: TGTGCCAGCAGCATCCGGACCGGTCACGAGCAGTACTTC. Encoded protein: CASSIRTGHEQYF.

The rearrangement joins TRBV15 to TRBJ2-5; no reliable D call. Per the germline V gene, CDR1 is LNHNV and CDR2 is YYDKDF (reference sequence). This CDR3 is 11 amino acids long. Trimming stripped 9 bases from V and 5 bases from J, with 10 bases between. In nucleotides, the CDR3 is TGTGCCACGCTATTTGGTGAGACCCAGTACTTC. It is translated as CATLFGETQYF.

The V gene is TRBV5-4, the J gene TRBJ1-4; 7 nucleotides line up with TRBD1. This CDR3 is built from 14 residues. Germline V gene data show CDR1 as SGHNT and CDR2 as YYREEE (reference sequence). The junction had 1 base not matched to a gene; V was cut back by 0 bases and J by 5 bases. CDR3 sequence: CASSLEQGNEKLFF. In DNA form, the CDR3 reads TGTGCCAGCAGCTTGGAACAGGGGAATGAAAAACTGTTTTTT.

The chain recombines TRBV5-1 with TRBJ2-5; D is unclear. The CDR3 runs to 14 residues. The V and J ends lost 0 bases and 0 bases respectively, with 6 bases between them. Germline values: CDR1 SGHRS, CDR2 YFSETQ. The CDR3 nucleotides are TGCGCCAGCAGCTTGGGGACGGACCAAGAGACCCAGTACTTC. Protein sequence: CASSLGTDQETQYF.

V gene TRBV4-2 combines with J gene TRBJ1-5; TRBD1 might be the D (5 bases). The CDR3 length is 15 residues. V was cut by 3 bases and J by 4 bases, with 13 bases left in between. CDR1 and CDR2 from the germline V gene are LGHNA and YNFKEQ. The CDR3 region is CASSQGGTENQPQHF. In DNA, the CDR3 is TGTGCCAGCAGCCAGGGAGGGACGGAAAATCAGCCCCAGCATTTT.

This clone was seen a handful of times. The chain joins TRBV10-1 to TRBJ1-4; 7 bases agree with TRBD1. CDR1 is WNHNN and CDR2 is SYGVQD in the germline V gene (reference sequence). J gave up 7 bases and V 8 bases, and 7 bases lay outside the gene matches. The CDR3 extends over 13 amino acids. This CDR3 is CASQQGLREKLFF. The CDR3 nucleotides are TGCGCCAGCCAACAGGGGCTCCGTGAAAAACTGTTTTTT.

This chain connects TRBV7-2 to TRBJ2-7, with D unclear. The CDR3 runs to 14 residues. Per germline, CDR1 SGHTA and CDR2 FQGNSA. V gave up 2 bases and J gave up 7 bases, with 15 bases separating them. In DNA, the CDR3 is TGTGCCAGCAGCTTAAGCCCCGTAGGGTTAGAGCAGTACTTC. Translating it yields CASSLSPVGLEQYF.

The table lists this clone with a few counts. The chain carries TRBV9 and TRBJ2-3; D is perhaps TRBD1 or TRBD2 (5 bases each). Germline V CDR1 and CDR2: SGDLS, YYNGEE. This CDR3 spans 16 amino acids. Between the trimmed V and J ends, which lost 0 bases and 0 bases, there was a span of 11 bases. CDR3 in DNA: TGTGCCAGCAGCGTAGACGGGGCGCGTAGCACAGATACGCAGTATTTT. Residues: CASSVDGARSTDTQYF.

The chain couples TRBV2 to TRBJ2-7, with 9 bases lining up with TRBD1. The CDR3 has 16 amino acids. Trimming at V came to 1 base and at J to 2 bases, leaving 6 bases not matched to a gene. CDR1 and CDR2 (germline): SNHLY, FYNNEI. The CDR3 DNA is TGTGCCAGCAGTGAAGGTAGTGGACAGGGGCCCTACGAGCAGTACTTC. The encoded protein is CASSEGSGQGPYEQYF.

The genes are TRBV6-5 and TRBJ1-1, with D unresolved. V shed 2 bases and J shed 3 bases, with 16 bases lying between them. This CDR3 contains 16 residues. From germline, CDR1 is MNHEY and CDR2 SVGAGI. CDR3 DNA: TGTGCCAGCAGTTACGACTACAGCCTAAAGGACACTGAAGCTTTCTTT. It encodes CASSYDYSLKDTEAFF.

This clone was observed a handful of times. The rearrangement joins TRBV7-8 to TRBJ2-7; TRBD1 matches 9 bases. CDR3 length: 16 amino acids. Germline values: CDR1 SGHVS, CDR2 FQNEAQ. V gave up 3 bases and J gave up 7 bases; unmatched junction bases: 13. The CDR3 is CASSLDSGTGRREQYF. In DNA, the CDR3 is TGTGCCAGCAGCTTGGACTCCGGGACAGGGCGGAGAGAGCAGTACTTC.

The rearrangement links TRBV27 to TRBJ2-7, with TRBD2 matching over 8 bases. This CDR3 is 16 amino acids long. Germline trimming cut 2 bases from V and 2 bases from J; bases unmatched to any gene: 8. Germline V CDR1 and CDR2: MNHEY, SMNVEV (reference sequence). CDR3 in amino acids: CASSLLAGGRPYEQYV. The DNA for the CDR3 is TGTGCCAGCAGTTTACTGGCGGGAGGCCGACCCTACGAGCAGTACGTC.